These 24 T cell receptor beta chains were all obtained from the same sample, sequenced in a study of blood T cell repertoires in COVID-19. Using immunoSEQ multiplex PCR, the repertoire was profiled, and TCRdb retains in-frame clones only, with some absent. This table holds approximately 250,000 clones, 70% to 90% found once. What was sequenced was peripheral blood. Receptors were obtained from a man aged 40-49 years with acute or convalescent COVID-19.

CDR3 amino acids: CASSGQEGRTGSRGYTF. CDR3 bases: TGTGCCAGCAGTGGACAGGAGGGAAGGACAGGTTCTCGTGGCTACACCTTC. The chain combines TRBV6-1 with TRBJ1-2; 7 bases align to TRBD1. Germline V lookup: CDR1 MNHNS, CDR2 SASEGT. The junction had 18 bases not matched to a gene; V was cut back by 4 bases and J by 7 bases. The CDR3 sequence is 17 residues long.

The V gene is TRBV20-1, the J gene TRBJ1-2; D gene ambiguous. CDR1 DFQATT and CDR2 SNEGSKA come from the germline V gene (reference sequence). Trimming pared 3 bases from V and 8 bases from J, leaving 10 bases between. The CDR3 runs to 11 residues. CDR3 nucleotides: TGCAGTGCTAGGGCCAGGTCCGGCTACACCTTC. Translating it yields CSARARSGYTF.

This clone was seen just once. V gene TRBV6-5 combines with J gene TRBJ2-3, with 10 bases lining up with TRBD2. V shed 5 bases and J 5 bases; nucleotides not matched to a gene: 7. Germline V lookup: CDR1 MNHEY, CDR2 SVGAGI. This CDR3 has 15 residues. CDR3 in DNA: TGTGCCAGCAGTCGACCTAGCGGGGGTAGAGATACGCAGTATTTT. Its protein is CASSRPSGGRDTQYF.

The V call is TRBV6-2 or TRBV6-3, the J call TRBJ2-1, with TRBD2 matching 10 bases. The CDR3 totals 15 residues. V trimming: 5 bases; J trimming: 7 bases; junction bases outside the gene matches: 8. Germline values: CDR1 MNHEY, CDR2 SVGEGT. The CDR3 reads CASSLERGGTNEQFF. CDR3 DNA sequence: TGTGCCAGCAGTCTAGAGCGGGGGGGCACTAATGAGCAGTTCTTC.

The CDR3 coding sequence is TGCAGTGCTAGTAGGGACAGCACTAACTATGGCTACACCTTC. Its protein product is CSASRDSTNYGYTF. V gene TRBV20-1 combines with J gene TRBJ1-2; 7 nucleotides line up with TRBD1. The CDR3 sequence is 14 residues long. The germline CDR1 and CDR2 sequences are DFQATT and SNEGSKA (reference sequence). Unmatched junction bases numbered 4, after V lost 3 bases and J lost 0 bases.

This sequence joins TRBV15 and TRBJ1-5; 8 bases fit TRBD1. Germline loops: CDR1 LNHNV, CDR2 YYDKDF (reference sequence). The CDR3 runs 14 residues. Trimming removed 3 bases from V and 6 bases from J; junction bases left unmatched: 4. The CDR3 region is CATSRGQAFQPQHF. The DNA for the CDR3 is TGTGCCACCAGCAGGGGACAGGCGTTTCAGCCCCAGCATTTT. The whole variable domain, filled in from reference TRBV15 and TRBJ1-5, reads DAMVIQNPRYQVTQFGKPVTLSCSQTLNHNVMYWYQQKSSQAPKLLFHYYDKDFNNEADTPDNFQSRRPNTSFCFLDIRSPGLGDTAMYLCATSRGQAFQPQHFGDGTRLSIL.

This clone was detected once. This chain joins TRBV4-2 and TRBJ1-1, with 8 bases matching TRBD1. After removal of 4 bases from V and 7 bases from J, the junction contained 11 bases not matched to a gene. The V gene's germline CDR1 is LGHNA and CDR2 YNFKEQ. The CDR3 spans 15 residues. CDR3 in DNA: TGTGCCAGCAGCCCCCGTCCGGACAGGGCTTTTGAAGCTTTCTTT. Protein: CASSPRPDRAFEAFF.

The sample holds many counts of this clone. The chain combines TRBV6-1 with TRBJ1-2; D perhaps matches TRBD1 (5 bases). This CDR3 region has 14 residues. Between the trimmed V and J ends, which lost 3 bases and 5 bases, there was a span of 13 bases. Germline CDR1 MNHNS, CDR2 SASEGT. CDR3 protein: CASSDPGTEYGYTF. The CDR3 DNA sequence: TGTGCCAGCAGTGATCCCGGGACTGAATATGGCTACACCTTC.

The gene calls are TRBV5-1 and TRBJ1-4; 8 bases match TRBD1. This CDR3 has 16 amino acids. V gave up 0 bases and J gave up 8 bases; unmatched junction bases: 9. Germline CDR1 and CDR2: SGHRS and YFSETQ. Here the CDR3 reads CASSLGGTGEREKLFF. CDR3 DNA: TGCGCCAGCAGCTTGGGCGGGACAGGCGAAAGGGAAAAACTGTTTTTT.

The chain uses TRBV14 and TRBJ1-6; possible D gene TRBD1, 5 bases. The CDR3 has 16 residues. Germline V lookup: CDR1 SGHDN, CDR2 FVKESK. V was clipped by 1 base and J by 7 bases, with 14 bases between them. The CDR3 nucleotides are TGTGCCAGCAGCCAAGTGTTGGGGCGTCAAAATTCACCCCTCCACTTT. This sequence encodes CASSQVLGRQNSPLHF.

This rearrangement joins TRBV7-2 to TRBJ1-2; 7 positions match TRBD1. This CDR3 spans 15 amino acids. The V segment lost 5 bases and the J segment 7 bases; nucleotides outside the gene matches: 13. Germline V lookup: CDR1 SGHTA, CDR2 FQGNSA. The chain's CDR3 is CASSPSSKGALGYTF. CDR3 DNA sequence: TGTGCCAGCAGCCCGAGCAGTAAGGGGGCACTTGGCTACACCTTC.

The chain uses TRBV10-3 and TRBJ1-1, with 10 bases identical to TRBD1. CDR1 and CDR2 (germline): ENHRY, SYGVKD. CDR3 length: 13 amino acids. V shed 10 bases and J 5 bases; nucleotides not matched to a gene: 7. This CDR3 is CASGDRGFTEAFF. In nucleotides, the CDR3 is TGTGCCAGCGGGGACAGGGGTTTTACTGAAGCTTTCTTT.

This chain uses TRBV11-2 with TRBJ2-7; 7 bases are shared with TRBD1. The CDR3 contains 15 residues. The V segment lost 5 bases and the J segment 0 bases; nucleotides outside the gene matches: 7. Germline V gene lookup returns CDR1 SGHAT and CDR2 FQNNGV. CDR3 loop: CASSPMTGSSYEQYF. For the CDR3, the DNA is TGTGCCAGCAGCCCCATGACAGGGAGCTCCTACGAGCAGTACTTC.

This clone was detected only once. The chain combines TRBV6-2 or TRBV6-3 with TRBJ1-1; weak D call: TRBD1 (6 bases). The germline V and J ends were trimmed by 5 bases and 1 base, with 8 bases remaining between them. The germline V gene encodes CDR1 MNHEY and CDR2 SVGEGT. CDR3 length equals 13 residues. CDR3 sequence reads: CASSSRGNTEAFF. The CDR3 bases are TGTGCCAGCAGTAGCAGGGGGAACACTGAAGCTTTCTTT.

This clone was observed a single time. The rearrangement uses TRBV2 and TRBJ1-2, with D possibly matching TRBD1 (5 bases). Trimming left V 5 bases short and J 4 bases short, with 14 bases between. The CDR3 totals 14 residues. From germline, CDR1 is SNHLY and CDR2 FYNNEI. The CDR3 DNA reads TGTGCCAGCAGTTCCCTTGGGCAGGGCTATGGCTACACCTTC. Translation: CASSSLGQGYGYTF.

The chain links TRBV6-6 to TRBJ1-1, with a tentative D call TRBD1 (5 bases). Trimming pared 6 bases from V and 1 base from J, leaving 12 bases between. CDR3 length equals 14 residues. Germline CDR1 and CDR2: MNHNY and SVGAGI (reference sequence). Here the CDR3 DNA reads TGTGCCAGCAGCCTGAGGACACCGAACACTGAAGCTTTCTTT. It codes for CASSLRTPNTEAFF.

CDR3 loop: CSVIKGGGGTEAFF. In nucleotides, the CDR3 is TGCAGCGTTATTAAGGGGGGCGGGGGCACTGAAGCTTTCTTT. The rearrangement links TRBV29-1 to TRBJ1-1; tentative D call: TRBD1 (6 bases). Germline V lookup: CDR1 SQVTM, CDR2 ANQGSEA. The CDR3 runs 14 residues. The V gene lost 5 bases and the J gene lost 4 bases, with 17 bases spanning the gap.

V is TRBV9 and J is TRBJ2-1; 9 nucleotides line up with TRBD2. Germline assignment: CDR1 SGDLS and CDR2 YYNGEE. The ends lost 0 bases at V and 5 bases at J; junction bases unmatched: 12. The length of the CDR3 is 18 residues. CDR3 sequence: CASSVALGSGGPHNEQFF. CDR3 sequence (DNA): TGTGCCAGCAGCGTAGCTCTCGGGAGCGGGGGGCCCCACAATGAGCAGTTCTTC.

Points on this clone: Other DNA sequences of this sample code for an identical CDR3. The chain employs TRBV5-4 and TRBJ2-3, with 8 bases fitting TRBD2. Germline V gene sequence: CDR1 SGHNT, CDR2 YYREEE (reference sequence). This CDR3 has 14 residues. With V trimmed by 0 bases and J by 5 bases, 2 bases remained unmatched. The CDR3 DNA is TGTGCCAGCAGCTTGGAACGGGGGGGAGATACGCAGTATTTT. It specifies CASSLERGGDTQYF.

The rearrangement uses TRBV18 and TRBJ1-2; D is perhaps TRBD1 (5 bases). Trimming stripped 3 bases from V and 4 bases from J, with 12 bases between. The CDR3 runs to 14 residues. The germline CDR1 and CDR2 sequences are KGHSH and LQKENI. The CDR3 loop reads CASSPAGISYGYTF. Written as DNA, the CDR3 is TGTGCCAGCTCACCTGCAGGGATTAGCTATGGCTACACCTTC.

The chain employs TRBV5-6 and TRBJ1-2, with a weak D call TRBD1 (5 bases). With 7 bases removed from V and 3 bases from J, the gap between germline ends came to 7 bases. This CDR3 has 11 amino acids. Germline CDR1 reads SGHDT; CDR2 reads YYEEEE. The CDR3 nucleotides read TGTGCCAGCCAGGGTCACTATGGCTACACCTTC. Translated: CASQGHYGYTF.

This clone has a handful of counts. The chain links TRBV13 to TRBJ1-2; D is possibly TRBD1 (5 bases). This CDR3 has 12 amino acids. CDR1 is PRHDT, CDR2 FYEKMQ, per germline (reference sequence). Trimming took 3 bases from V and 5 from J, leaving 7 bases between them. The CDR3 region has the DNA TGTGCCAGCAGCTTGGGGCTGTATGGCTACACCTTC. Amino acids: CASSLGLYGYTF.

This sequence joins TRBV29-1 and TRBJ2-3; 10 bases fit TRBD2. The ends lost 5 bases at V and 4 bases at J; junction bases unmatched: 9. The germline gives CDR1 SQVTM, CDR2 ANQGSEA. This CDR3 is built from 15 residues. In nucleotides, the CDR3 is TGCAGCGTTAAGGGTAGCGGGGGGAGATCAGATACGCAGTATTTT. Protein sequence: CSVKGSGGRSDTQYF.

The chain has TRBV6-2 or TRBV6-3 and TRBJ2-5, with a possible D match to TRBD2 (6 bases). V was trimmed by 6 bases and J by 3 bases, leaving 8 bases between them. The CDR3 loop spans 12 amino acids. The germline V gene has CDR1 MNHEY and CDR2 SVGEGT. CDR3: CASSWTKETQYF. In DNA form, the CDR3 reads TGTGCCAGCAGCTGGACTAAAGAGACCCAGTACTTC.